The 5 T cell receptor beta chains below all came from one sample that was sequenced in a study of molecular identifiers for immune sequencing clone quantification. TCRdb fed the PCR reads into MiXCR, producing one record per CDR3 protein. Of some 590,000 distinct CDR3 sequences listed, 25% are singletons. Material: naive CD8+ T cells from blood, with Jurkat cell RNA spiked in. Subset meaning: FACS-sorted CD8+CD4-CCR7+CD45RA+ naive T cells. Source of these receptors: a human donor in good health. Some libraries in this study had Jurkat cell RNA spiked in.

The table lists this clonotype with a count of one. One end of the junction fails to match germline, which may point to a read error. For the CDR3, the DNA is TGCGCCAGCAGCCAAGACAGTTGGGGCAATGAGCAGTCCTTC. Translating gives CASSQDSWGNEQSF. This rearrangement joins TRBV4-3 to TRBJ2-1, with D perhaps matching TRBD1 (5 bases). The CDR3 runs to 14 residues. CDR1 LGHNA and CDR2 YSLEER come from the germline V gene.

The gene calls are TRBV5-6 and TRBJ2-7, with TRBD2 identical over 9 bases. In germline, CDR1 is SGHDT, CDR2 YYEEEE. With V trimmed by 0 bases and J by 3 bases, 4 bases remained unmatched. This CDR3 region has 15 residues. This chain's CDR3 is CASSLAASGVYEQYF. CDR3 DNA: TGTGCCAGCAGCTTGGCTGCTAGCGGGGTCTACGAGCAGTACTTC.

The chain is built from TRBV7-9 and TRBJ1-2; 10 bases agree with TRBD1. This CDR3 region has 17 residues. Germline CDR1 is SEHNR and CDR2 is FQNEAQ (reference sequence). Losses at the gene ends were 2 bases for V and 4 bases for J; bases not matched to a gene: 10. The DNA of the CDR3 is TGTGCCAGCAGCTTATCCCTCTCGGACAGGGGGGGCTATGGCTACACCTTC. This encodes CASSLSLSDRGGYGYTF.

The sample holds many counts of this clonotype. This chain links TRBV7-9 with TRBJ1-1; a weak D match, TRBD1 (6 bases). The length of the CDR3 is 18 residues. CDR1 is SEHNR, CDR2 FQNEAQ, per germline (reference sequence). The ends were cut back, 2 bases at V and 4 bases at J, with 23 bases in the middle. CDR3 protein: CASSLPMAVRQGPTEAFF. The CDR3 DNA sequence: TGTGCCAGCAGCTTACCAATGGCGGTAAGGCAGGGGCCCACTGAAGCTTTCTTT.

The chain employs TRBV11-2 and TRBJ1-1, with D possibly being TRBD1 (5 bases). CDR3 length: 15 residues. V was trimmed by 4 bases and J by 3 bases, leaving 15 bases between them. Germline V gives CDR1 SGHAT, CDR2 FQNNGV. The CDR3 is CASSSRRGLDTEAFF. CDR3 sequence (DNA): TGTGCCAGCAGCTCACGGCGGGGGTTGGACACTGAAGCTTTCTTT.